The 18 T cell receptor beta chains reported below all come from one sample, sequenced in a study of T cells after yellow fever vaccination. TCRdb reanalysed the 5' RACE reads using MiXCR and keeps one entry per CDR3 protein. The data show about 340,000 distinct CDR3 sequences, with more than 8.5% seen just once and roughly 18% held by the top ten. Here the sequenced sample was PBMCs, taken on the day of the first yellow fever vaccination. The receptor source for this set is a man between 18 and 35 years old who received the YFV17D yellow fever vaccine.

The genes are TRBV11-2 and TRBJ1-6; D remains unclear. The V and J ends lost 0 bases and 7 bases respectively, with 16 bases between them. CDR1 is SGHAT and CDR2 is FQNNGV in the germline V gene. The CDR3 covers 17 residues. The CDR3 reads CASSLEWPGRMNSPLHF. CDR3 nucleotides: TGTGCCAGCAGCTTAGAATGGCCCGGGAGGATGAATTCACCCCTCCACTTT.

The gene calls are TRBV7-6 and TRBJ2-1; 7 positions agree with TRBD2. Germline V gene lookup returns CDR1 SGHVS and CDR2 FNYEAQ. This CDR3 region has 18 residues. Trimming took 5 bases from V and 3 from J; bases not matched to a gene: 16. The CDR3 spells CASSPEREWGGVYNEQFF. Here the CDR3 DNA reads TGTGCCAGCAGCCCGGAAAGGGAGTGGGGGGGGGTCTACAATGAGCAGTTCTTC.

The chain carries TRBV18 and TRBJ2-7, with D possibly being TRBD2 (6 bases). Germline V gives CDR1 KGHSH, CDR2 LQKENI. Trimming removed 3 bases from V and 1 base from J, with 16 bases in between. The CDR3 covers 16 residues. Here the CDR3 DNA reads TGTGCCAGCTCACCGAATTTCGGGGGTTGGTCCTACGAGCAGTACTTC. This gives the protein CASSPNFGGWSYEQYF.

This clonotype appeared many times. In DNA form, the CDR3 reads TGCGCCAGCTTTCCGGGACTTGGGGCATATGGCTACACCTTC. It is translated as CASFPGLGAYGYTF. The chain has TRBV5-1 and TRBJ1-2, with D tentatively TRBD1 (5 bases). Deletions cut 7 bases from V and 5 bases from J, with 18 bases between. From germline, CDR1 is SGHRS and CDR2 YFSETQ. This CDR3 is 14 amino acids long.

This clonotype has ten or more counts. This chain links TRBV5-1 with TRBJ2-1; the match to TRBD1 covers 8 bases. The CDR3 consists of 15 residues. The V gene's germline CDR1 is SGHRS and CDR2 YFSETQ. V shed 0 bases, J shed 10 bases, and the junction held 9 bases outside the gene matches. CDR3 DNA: TGCGCCAGCAGCTTGGCCCCCTCAGGGGGCGTAGAGCAGTTCTTC. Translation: CASSLAPSGGVEQFF.

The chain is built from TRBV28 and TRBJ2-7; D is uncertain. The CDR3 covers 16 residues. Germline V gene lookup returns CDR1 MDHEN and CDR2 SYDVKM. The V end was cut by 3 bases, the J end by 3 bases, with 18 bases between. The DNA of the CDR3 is TGTGCCAGCAGTTTTTCGGGTTCTGGACGGTACTACGAGCAGTACGTC. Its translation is CASSFSGSGRYYEQYV.

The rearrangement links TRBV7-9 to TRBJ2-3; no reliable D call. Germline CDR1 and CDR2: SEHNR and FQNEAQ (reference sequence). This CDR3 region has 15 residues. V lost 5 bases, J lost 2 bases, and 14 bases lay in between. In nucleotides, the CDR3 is TGTGCCAGCAGCCCTTACTCAAAATACACAGATACGCAGTATTTT. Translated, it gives CASSPYSKYTDTQYF.

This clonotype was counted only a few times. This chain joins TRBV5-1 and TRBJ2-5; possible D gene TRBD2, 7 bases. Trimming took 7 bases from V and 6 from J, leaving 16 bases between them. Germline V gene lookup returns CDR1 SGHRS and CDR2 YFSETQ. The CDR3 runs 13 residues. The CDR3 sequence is CASQEGGMKTQYF. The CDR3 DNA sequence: TGCGCCAGCCAGGAGGGGGGGATGAAGACCCAGTACTTC.

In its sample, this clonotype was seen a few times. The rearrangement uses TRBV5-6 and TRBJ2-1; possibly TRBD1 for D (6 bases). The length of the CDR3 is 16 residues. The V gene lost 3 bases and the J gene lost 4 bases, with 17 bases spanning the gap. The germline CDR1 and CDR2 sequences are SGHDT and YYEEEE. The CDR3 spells CASSWAGVTDYNEQFF. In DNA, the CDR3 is TGTGCCAGCAGCTGGGCAGGGGTGACCGATTACAATGAGCAGTTCTTC.

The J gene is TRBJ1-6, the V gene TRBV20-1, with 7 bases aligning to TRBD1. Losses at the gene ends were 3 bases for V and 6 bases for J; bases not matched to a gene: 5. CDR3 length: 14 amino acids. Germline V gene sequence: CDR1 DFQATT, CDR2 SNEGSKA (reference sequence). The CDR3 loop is CSASSGTVNSPLHF. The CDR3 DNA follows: TGCAGTGCTAGCTCCGGGACAGTTAATTCACCCCTCCACTTT.

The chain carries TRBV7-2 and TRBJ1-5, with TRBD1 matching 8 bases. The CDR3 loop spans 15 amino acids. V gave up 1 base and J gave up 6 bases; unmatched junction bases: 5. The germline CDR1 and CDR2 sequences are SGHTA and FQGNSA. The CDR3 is CASSLVTGGSQPQHF. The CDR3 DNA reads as TGTGCCAGCAGCTTAGTAACAGGGGGGAGTCAGCCCCAGCATTTT.

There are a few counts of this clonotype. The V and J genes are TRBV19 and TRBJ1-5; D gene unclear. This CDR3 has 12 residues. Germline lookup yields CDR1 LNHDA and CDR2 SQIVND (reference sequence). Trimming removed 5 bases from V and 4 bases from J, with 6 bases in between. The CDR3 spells CASSFRNQPQHF. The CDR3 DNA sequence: TGTGCCAGTAGTTTCAGGAATCAGCCCCAGCATTTT.

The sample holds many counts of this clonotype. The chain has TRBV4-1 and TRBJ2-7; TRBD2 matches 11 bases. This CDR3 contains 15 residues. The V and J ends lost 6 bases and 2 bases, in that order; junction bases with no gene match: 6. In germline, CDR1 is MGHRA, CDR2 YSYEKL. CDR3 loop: CASSTTSGAAYEQYV. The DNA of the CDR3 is TGCGCCAGCAGTACGACTAGCGGGGCCGCCTACGAGCAGTACGTC.

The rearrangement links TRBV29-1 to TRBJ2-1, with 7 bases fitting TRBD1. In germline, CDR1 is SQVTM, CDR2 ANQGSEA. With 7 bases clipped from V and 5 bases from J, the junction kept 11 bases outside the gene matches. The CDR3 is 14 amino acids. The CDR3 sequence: CSESTGEFHNEQFF. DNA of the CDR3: TGCAGCGAGAGCACAGGGGAATTCCACAATGAGCAGTTCTTC.

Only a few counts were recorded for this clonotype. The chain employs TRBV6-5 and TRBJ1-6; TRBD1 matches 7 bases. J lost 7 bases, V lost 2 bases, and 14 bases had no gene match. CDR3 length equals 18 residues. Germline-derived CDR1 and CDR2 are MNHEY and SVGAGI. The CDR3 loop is CASSYPHDPTGKNSPLHF. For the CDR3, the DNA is TGTGCCAGCAGTTACCCGCATGACCCGACAGGGAAGAATTCACCCCTCCACTTT.

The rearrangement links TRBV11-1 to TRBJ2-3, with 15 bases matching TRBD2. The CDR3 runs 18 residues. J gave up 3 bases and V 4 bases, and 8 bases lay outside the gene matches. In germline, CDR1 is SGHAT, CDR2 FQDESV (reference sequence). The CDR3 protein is CASSSRTSGGAVTDTQYF. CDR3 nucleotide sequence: TGTGCCAGCAGCTCGCGGACTAGCGGGGGGGCCGTGACAGATACGCAGTATTTT. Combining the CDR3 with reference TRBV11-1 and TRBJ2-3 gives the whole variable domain EAEVAQSPRYKITEKSQAVAFWCDPISGHATLYWYRQILGQGPELLVQFQDESVVDDSQLPKDRFSAERLKGVDSTLKIQPAELGDSAMYLCASSSRTSGGAVTDTQYFGPGTRLTVL.

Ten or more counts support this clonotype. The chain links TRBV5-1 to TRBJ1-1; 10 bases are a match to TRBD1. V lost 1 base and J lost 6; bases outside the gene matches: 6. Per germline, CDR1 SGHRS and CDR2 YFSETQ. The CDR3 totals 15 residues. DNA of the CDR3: TGCGCCAGCAGCTTGCTAGGACAGGGGGACTCTGAAGCTTTCTTT. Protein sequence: CASSLLGQGDSEAFF.

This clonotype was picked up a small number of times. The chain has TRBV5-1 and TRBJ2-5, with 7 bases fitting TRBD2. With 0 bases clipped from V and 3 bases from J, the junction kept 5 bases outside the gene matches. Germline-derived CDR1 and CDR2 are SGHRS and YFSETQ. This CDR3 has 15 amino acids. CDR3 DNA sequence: TGCGCCAGCAGCTTGGACGGGACTACCGAAGAGACCCAGTACTTC. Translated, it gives CASSLDGTTEETQYF.